The 5 T cell receptor beta chains below were found in one sample sequenced in a study of OX40 agonist ivuxolimab in advanced cancers. The assay was immunoSEQ multiplex PCR, and TCRdb's table has in-frame clones only and misses some. The repertoire consists of over 100,000 clones, with 90% occurring once and the leading ten covering 1.1%. This sample comprised CD4+ or CD8+ T cells sorted from blood, obtained in a trial of the OX40 agonist ivuxolimab. Receptors were obtained from an adult with an advanced solid tumor such as melanoma, head and neck, liver or kidney cancer.

This clone has a single count. The genes are TRBV7-3 and TRBJ2-1; TRBD2 matches 13 bases. CDR3 length equals 16 residues. V was pared by 4 bases and J by 2 bases, with 2 bases of the junction left unmatched. Per germline, CDR1 SGHTA and CDR2 FQGTGA. DNA for the CDR3: TGTGCCAGCAGCTCACTAGCGGGAGGGACCTACAATGAGCAGTTCTTC. It is translated as CASSSLAGGTYNEQFF.

This chain links TRBV6-5 with TRBJ2-2; D is unresolved. V was cut by 2 bases and J by 6 bases, with 4 bases left in between. CDR1 and CDR2 (germline): MNHEY, SVGAGI. The CDR3 sequence is 12 residues long. This chain's CDR3 is CASSYLPGELFF. In DNA, the CDR3 is TGTGCCAGCAGTTACCTTCCCGGGGAGCTGTTTTTT.

This clone was observed once. This rearrangement joins TRBV18 to TRBJ1-2, with D maybe TRBD1 (5 bases). V dropped 2 bases and J dropped 0 bases, with 10 bases sitting between them. The CDR3 consists of 15 residues. Per germline, CDR1 KGHSH and CDR2 LQKENI. The CDR3 bases are TGTGCCAGCTCACCATCGGGACGGCCTAACTATGGCTACACCTTC. It yields the protein CASSPSGRPNYGYTF.

The rearrangement joins TRBV10-3 to TRBJ2-3; D is ambiguous. CDR3 length: 16 residues. V gave up 5 bases and J gave up 1 base, with 16 bases separating them. CDR1 ENHRY and CDR2 SYGVKD come from the germline V gene. This CDR3 reads CAISLAERDGTDTQYF. The CDR3 nucleotides read TGTGCCATCAGTCTGGCGGAGCGAGACGGCACAGATACGCAGTATTTT.

This sequence joins TRBV2 and TRBJ1-6; D gene uncertain. Germline lookup yields CDR1 SNHLY and CDR2 FYNNEI. V was shortened by 3 bases and J by 12 bases, with 9 bases between the two germline ends. The CDR3 has 12 residues. The CDR3 nucleotides are TGTGCCAGCAGTGAGTGGGGAGGACCCCTCCACTTT. This translates into CASSEWGGPLHF.